Below are 18 T cell receptor beta chains sequenced from a single sample in a study of blood T cell repertoires in COVID-19. Only in-frame clones appear in the TCRdb table, and some are missing; sequencing was by immunoSEQ multiplex PCR. Among hundreds of thousands of clones listed, 75% to 85% were seen once. Sequencing was performed on peripheral blood. The receptors stem from a man aged 45-60 years with active or convalescent COVID-19.

The DNA for the CDR3 is TGTGCCAGCAGCCCCCTACTAGGGACTGAAGCTTTCTTT. This codes for CASSPLLGTEAFF. This chain joins TRBV6-6 and TRBJ1-1; no firm D call. Between the trimmed V and J ends, which lost 6 bases and 5 bases, there was a span of 13 bases. The V gene's germline CDR1 is MNHNY and CDR2 SVGAGI (reference sequence). There are 13 residues in the CDR3.

The V and J genes are TRBV3-1 (or the pseudogene TRBV3-2) and TRBJ2-2; 13 nucleotides agree with TRBD2. There are 16 residues in the CDR3. The J segment lost 6 bases and the V segment lost 4 bases, leaving 5 bases of the junction unmatched. Germline CDR1 and CDR2: LGHDT and YNNKEL (reference sequence). CDR3 DNA: TGTGCCAGCAGCCTGACTAGCGGGAGGAATGCCGGGGAGCTGTTTTTT. Its translation is CASSLTSGRNAGELFF.

The V call is TRBV11-2, the J call TRBJ1-3; D not resolved. The V and J ends lost 5 bases and 0 bases respectively, with 8 bases between them. Germline values: CDR1 SGHAT, CDR2 FQNNGV. CDR3 length: 14 residues. The CDR3 is CASSPRGSGNTIYF. DNA of the CDR3: TGTGCCAGCAGCCCCCGGGGCTCTGGAAACACCATATATTTT.

This chain uses TRBV18 with TRBJ2-7; 14 nucleotides match TRBD2. This CDR3 is 15 amino acids long. Trimming took 5 bases from V and 2 from J; bases not matched to a gene: 2. Germline-derived CDR1 and CDR2 are KGHSH and LQKENI. The CDR3 bases are TGTGCCAGCTCAGAGGGACTAGCGGGAGCCTACGAGCAGTACTTC. This gives the protein CASSEGLAGAYEQYF.

The table lists this clone with a count of one. This chain joins TRBV6-2 or TRBV6-3 and TRBJ2-3; 13 nucleotides align to TRBD2. This CDR3 spans 16 amino acids. Unmatched junction bases numbered 8, after V lost 4 bases and J lost 7 bases. CDR1 and CDR2 from the germline V gene are MNHEY and SVGEGT. CDR3 DNA: TGTGCCAGCAGTTTTGGGACTAGCGGGATCCTTCATACGCAGTATTTT. Translation gives CASSFGTSGILHTQYF.

The CDR3 loop reads CASSLYGEQFF. DNA of the CDR3: TGTGCCAGCAGTTTATATGGCGAGCAGTTCTTC. The J gene is TRBJ2-1, the V gene TRBV12-3 or TRBV12-4, with D hard to call. V was shortened by 2 bases and J by 10 bases, with 6 bases between the two germline ends. This CDR3 region has 11 residues.

The chain is built from TRBV5-1 and TRBJ2-7, with TRBD1 matching over 7 bases. This CDR3 has 13 residues. The J segment lost 4 bases and the V segment lost 4 bases, leaving 5 bases of the junction unmatched. From germline, CDR1 is SGHRS and CDR2 YFSETQ. CDR3 sequence (DNA): TGCGCCAGCAGCAGAGAGACAGGGTACGAGCAGTACTTC. Amino acids: CASSRETGYEQYF.

This clone appeared once. The rearrangement uses TRBV6-2 or TRBV6-3 and TRBJ2-7, with a possible D match to TRBD2 (6 bases). Germline CDR1 and CDR2: MNHEY and SVGEGT. There are 17 residues in the CDR3. The germline V and J ends were trimmed by 2 bases and 2 bases, with 19 bases remaining between them. The CDR3 nucleotides are TGTGCCAGCAGTTACCCTTTGGCCGGGACTGCAACCTACGAGCAGTACTTC. This codes for CASSYPLAGTATYEQYF.

The rearrangement uses TRBV5-1 and TRBJ1-3; a possible D gene is TRBD1 (5 bases). Germline values: CDR1 SGHRS, CDR2 YFSETQ. V dropped 5 bases and J dropped 4 bases, with 16 bases sitting between them. The length of the CDR3 is 15 residues. CDR3 in amino acids: CASRPDSTNGNTIYF. As DNA, the CDR3 is TGCGCCAGCAGGCCTGACAGTACAAACGGAAACACCATATATTTT.

The rearrangement links TRBV5-1 to TRBJ2-1, with 13 bases aligning to TRBD2. The CDR3 has 15 residues. Germline V gene sequence: CDR1 SGHRS, CDR2 YFSETQ. The trim removed 4 bases at V and 4 bases at J, leaving 2 bases unmatched. This CDR3 reads CASSQLAGGYNEQFF. In DNA, the CDR3 is TGCGCCAGCAGCCAACTAGCGGGAGGGTACAATGAGCAGTTCTTC.

In DNA, the CDR3 is TGTGCCAGCCAATGGGGAGGAACTGAAGCTTTCTTT. It translates to CASQWGGTEAFF. The genes are TRBV19 and TRBJ1-1; D gene unclear. The germline gives CDR1 LNHDA, CDR2 SQIVND (reference sequence). V was cut by 9 bases and J by 5 bases, with 13 bases left in between. This CDR3 has 12 residues.

This sequence joins TRBV5-1 and TRBJ2-7, with D perhaps matching TRBD2 (7 bases). The CDR3 length is 15 residues. Trimming pared 0 bases from V and 2 bases from J, leaving 12 bases between. CDR1 and CDR2 from the germline V gene are SGHRS and YFSETQ. DNA for the CDR3: TGCGCCAGCAGCTTGGACAGGGCGGGGGCCTACGAGCAGTACTTC. This gives the protein CASSLDRAGAYEQYF.

This chain uses TRBV5-1 with TRBJ2-3; D is ambiguous. In germline, CDR1 is SGHRS, CDR2 YFSETQ. Between the trimmed V and J ends, which lost 0 bases and 2 bases, there was a span of 10 bases. The length of the CDR3 is 15 residues. The CDR3: CASSLVAVNTDTQYF. DNA for the CDR3: TGCGCCAGCAGCTTGGTTGCGGTTAACACAGATACGCAGTATTTT.

The rearrangement joins TRBV4-3 to TRBJ1-2, with D tentatively TRBD1 (6 bases). Trimming shortened V by 1 base and J by 8 bases, and 11 bases separated the two germline ends. From germline, CDR1 is LGHNA and CDR2 YSLEER. This CDR3 has 13 residues. As DNA, the CDR3 is TGCGCCAGCAGCCAAGGGCGGGGGGGCGGCTACACCTTC. It encodes CASSQGRGGGYTF.

In this sample, this clone turned up once. V is TRBV19 and J is TRBJ2-3, with a weak D call TRBD1 (6 bases). In germline, CDR1 is LNHDA, CDR2 SQIVND (reference sequence). The CDR3 totals 15 residues. Trimming stripped 2 bases from V and 2 bases from J, with 11 bases between. CDR3 sequence reads: CASSIPGQTTDTQYF. CDR3 DNA sequence: TGTGCCAGTAGTATACCTGGACAGACCACAGATACGCAGTATTTT.

The rearrangement uses TRBV7-3 and TRBJ2-1; 16 bases are a match to TRBD2. The germline V gene encodes CDR1 SGHTA and CDR2 FQGTGA. V lost 4 bases and J lost 7; bases outside the gene matches: 7. This CDR3 contains 17 residues. Here the CDR3 DNA reads TGTGCCAGCAGCTCAACGGGACTAGCGGGAGGGTATAATGAGCAGTTCTTC. Translated, it gives CASSSTGLAGGYNEQFF.

J is TRBJ2-5 and V is TRBV5-6, with a possible D match to TRBD2 (5 bases). CDR1 is SGHDT and CDR2 is YYEEEE in the germline V gene. The V and J ends lost 1 base and 1 base respectively, with 11 bases between them. The CDR3 runs 15 residues. The CDR3 sequence: CASSLRPGLQETQYF. The CDR3 bases are TGTGCCAGCAGCTTGAGGCCAGGACTCCAAGAGACCCAGTACTTC.

The chain has TRBV24-1 and TRBJ2-3, with D possibly being TRBD1 (6 bases). Deletions cut 4 bases from V and 0 bases from J, with 16 bases between. From germline, CDR1 is KGHDR and CDR2 SFDVKD. The CDR3 is 17 amino acids. DNA of the CDR3: TGTGCCACCAGTGACCCTACCACAGGGCTAAGCACAGATACGCAGTATTTT. Its translation is CATSDPTTGLSTDTQYF.